This T cell receptor (beta chain) was observed in a study of T cell changes during pregnancy in multiple sclerosis. Assay: immunoSEQ multiplex PCR; the TCRdb copy retains only in-frame clones and omits some. The sample lists about 40,000 clones, roughly 91% occurring once. This CDR3 has 14 residues. Germline assignment: CDR1 LGHNA and CDR2 YNFKEQ. With 3 bases clipped from V and 3 bases from J, the junction kept 5 bases outside the gene matches. The sequence derives from a female donor with multiple sclerosis, enrolled in a pregnancy study. The sample comprised PBMCs (not recorded whether the cells were cultured). This chain links TRBV4-2 with TRBJ2-7, with TRBD2 matching over 7 bases. The CDR3 sequence: CASSQGLQNYEQYF. Written as DNA, the CDR3 is TGTGCCAGCAGCCAGGGACTACAAAACTACGAGCAGTACTTC.